This TCR beta chain was captured by sequencing in a study of radiotherapy plus CTLA-4 blockade in lung cancer. Study-wide background: For approximately 17% of patients, objective responses occurred, and about 30% had disease control.

Assay: immunoSEQ multiplex PCR; the TCRdb copy retains only in-frame clones and omits some. The data contain 30,000 to 45,000 clones, 55% to 75% of them singletons. Study observations and caveats: Radiotherapy plus ipilimumab was followed by expansion in blood of tumor-derived TCR clones. Dynamics of early blood T cell clones, together with interferon-beta, were reportedly the best predictors of response.

Germline lookup yields CDR1 SEHNR and CDR2 FQNEAQ (reference sequence). This CDR3 is 13 amino acids long. The V gene end was trimmed by 5 bases and the J gene end by 9 bases; junction bases not matched to a gene: 4. Notes on this clone: Its target is not known.

Patients in the study, people with chemo-refractory metastatic non-small-cell lung cancer, received focal radiation plus ipilimumab CTLA-4 blockade. The rearrangement links TRBV7-9 to TRBJ1-5, with 10 bases matching TRBD1. The sample here was peripheral blood, taken from a patient treated with radiotherapy plus ipilimumab. The clonotype originates from a human donor with non-small cell lung cancer who had stable disease on radiotherapy plus ipilimumab. The CDR3 DNA reads as TGTGCCAGCAGCAGGGACAGGGGTTTGCCCCAGCATTTT. Translated: CASSRDRGLPQHF.